This is a list of T cell receptor beta chains from one sample in a study of T cell clonotyping in hematopoietic cell transplantation. The repertoire was sequenced with immunoSEQ multiplex PCR; TCRdb's copy has only in-frame clones and lacks some. The sample shows about 41,000 clones, about 95% of them seen only once. Sequenced: peripheral blood mononuclear cells. Source of these receptors: a man aged 25 to 45 in good health. Some clones in this sample may be carry-over from other donors' samples. Each CDR3 is given with its conserved first and last residue. The order of the fields is D gene, V gene, clone size, J gene, CDR3 DNA, CDR3 protein. D genes are given only for firm matches. Rows give clone size only sometimes, using once, few, many, or a class for an expanded clone.

NA	TRBV12-5	NA	TRBJ1-4	TGTGCTAGTGGTTTGACAGGGAGTTCTAATGAAAAACTGTTTTTT	CASGLTGSSNEKLFF
TRBD1	TRBV7-3	NA	TRBJ1-2	TGTGCCAGCAGCTTCGGACAGGGGAACTATGGCTACACCTTC	CASSFGQGNYGYTF
NA	TRBV5-6	NA	TRBJ1-5	TGTGCCAGCAGCTTGGGTGGGGGCAATCAGCCCCAGCATTTT	CASSLGGGNQPQHF
TRBD1	TRBV25-1	NA	TRBJ2-5	TGTGCCAGCAGTGAGAGGGGGCACCAAGAGACCCAGTACTTC	CASSERGHQETQYF
NA	TRBV19	NA	TRBJ2-7	TGTGCCAGTAGTAGGGCAGGGGGGGAAACCTACGAGCAGTACTTC	CASSRAGGETYEQYF
NA	TRBV4-1	NA	TRBJ2-7	TGCGCCAGCAGCCAAGATCCCCAGGGATCCTCCTACGAGCAGTACTTC	CASSQDPQGSSYEQYF
TRBD1	TRBV9	once	TRBJ1-3	TGTGCCAGTGGACAGGTAACTGGAAACACCATATATTTT	CASGQVTGNTIYF
NA	TRBV7-8	NA	TRBJ2-7	TGTGCCAGCAGCTTAGGGACCACCTACGAGCAGTACTTC	CASSLGTTYEQYF
TRBD1	TRBV4-1	NA	TRBJ2-7	TGCGCCAGCAGCCAGGACAGGGGGCTACTTGACGAGCAGTACTTC	CASSQDRGLLDEQYF
TRBD1	TRBV5-4	NA	TRBJ1-1	TGTGCCAGCAGCTCCACAGGGGTGAGCACTGAAGCTTTCTTT	CASSSTGVSTEAFF